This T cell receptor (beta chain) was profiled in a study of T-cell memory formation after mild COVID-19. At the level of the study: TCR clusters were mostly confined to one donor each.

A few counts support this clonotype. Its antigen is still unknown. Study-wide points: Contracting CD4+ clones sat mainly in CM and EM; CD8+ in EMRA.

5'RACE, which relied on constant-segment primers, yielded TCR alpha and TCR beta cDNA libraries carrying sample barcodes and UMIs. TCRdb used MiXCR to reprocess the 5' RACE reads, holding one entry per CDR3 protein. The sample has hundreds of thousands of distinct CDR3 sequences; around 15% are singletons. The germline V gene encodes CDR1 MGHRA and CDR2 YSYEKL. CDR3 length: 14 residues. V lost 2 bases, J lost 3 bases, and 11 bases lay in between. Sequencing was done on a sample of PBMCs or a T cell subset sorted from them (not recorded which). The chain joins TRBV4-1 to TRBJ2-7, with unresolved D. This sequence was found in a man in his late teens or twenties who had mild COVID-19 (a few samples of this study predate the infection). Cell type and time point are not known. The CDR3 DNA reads TGCGCCAGCAGCCAAATTCAGAATGACTACGAGCAGTACTTC. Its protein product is CASSQIQNDYEQYF.